This T cell receptor beta chain came from a study of T-cell memory formation after mild COVID-19. This clonotype came up many times. Trimming cost V 6 bases and J 2 bases, with 23 bases left between them. The germline V gene has CDR1 MNHEY and CDR2 SVGEGT. The CDR3 is 17 amino acids. The authors produced TCR alpha and TCR beta cDNA libraries with sample barcodes and UMIs by 5'RACE using constant-segment primers. TCRdb fed the 5' RACE reads into MiXCR, producing one record per CDR3 protein. The sample consists of some 86,000 distinct CDR3 sequences, 20% to 30% of them appearing once. The chain links TRBV6-2 or TRBV6-3 to TRBJ2-7; D unclear. The material sequenced was PBMCs or a T cell subset sorted from them (not recorded which). This clonotype was sampled from a man aged 18 to 29 who had mild COVID-19 (a few samples of this study predate the infection). Cell type and time point are not known. CDR3 coding DNA: TGTGCCAGCAGCTATCGTCATGGTGGCCCGCCGGCCTACGAGCAGTACGTC. Protein sequence: CASSYRHGGPPAYEQYV.